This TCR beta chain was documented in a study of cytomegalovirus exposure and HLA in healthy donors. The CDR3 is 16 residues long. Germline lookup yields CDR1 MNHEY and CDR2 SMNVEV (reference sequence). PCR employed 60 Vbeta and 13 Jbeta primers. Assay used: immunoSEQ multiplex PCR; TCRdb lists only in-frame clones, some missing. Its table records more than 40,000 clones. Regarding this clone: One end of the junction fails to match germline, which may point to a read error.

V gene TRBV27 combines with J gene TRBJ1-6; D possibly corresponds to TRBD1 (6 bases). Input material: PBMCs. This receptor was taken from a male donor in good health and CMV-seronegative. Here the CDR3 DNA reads TGTGCCAGCAGTGTATCCAGGGGAGGGTATAATTCACCCCTCCACTTT. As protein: CASSVSRGGYNSPLHF.